The 6 T cell receptor beta chains below come from one sample, sequenced in a study of TIL therapy for anti-PD-1-resistant metastatic lung cancer. This sample's time point: pre-treatment sample, taken before nivolumab and TIL therapy. Sequencing used immunoSEQ v3. Generated by immunoSEQ multiplex PCR, the TCRdb table keeps only in-frame clones and is missing some. The sample has tens of thousands of clones, 87% seen once. The material was blood, obtained at baseline. The receptor set was obtained from a person between 30 and 80 years old with non-small cell lung cancer.

The CDR3 protein is CAWVGQMNTEAFF. The DNA of the CDR3 is TGTGCCTGGGTGGGACAGATGAACACTGAAGCTTTCTTT. This chain links TRBV30 with TRBJ1-1; TRBD1 agrees at 7 bases. This CDR3 has 13 residues. Germline loops: CDR1 GTSNPN, CDR2 SVGIG (reference sequence). The J segment lost 0 bases and the V segment lost 5 bases, leaving 3 bases of the junction unmatched.

The chain joins TRBV21-1 to TRBJ2-7; the DNA was not compared with TRBD1, the D call given in the table. TRBV21-1 is reported as a pseudogene. This CDR3 has 17 amino acids. CDR3 sequence: CASSKDPGRAETYEQYF. The CDR3 bases are TGTGCCAGCAGCAAAGACCCGGGCAGGGCCGAAACCTACGAGCAGTACTTC.

The chain carries TRBV12-3 or TRBV12-4 and TRBJ2-1, with D maybe TRBD1 (5 bases). The V end lost 6 bases, the J end lost 9 bases, and 9 bases lay between the germline ends. The CDR3 loop spans 11 amino acids. In nucleotides, the CDR3 is TGTGCCAGCAGAGGGGTAACTGAGCAGTTCTTC. Protein product: CASRGVTEQFF.

V gene TRBV28 combines with J gene TRBJ2-2; TRBD2 matches at 13 bases. Trimming cost V 5 bases and J 4 bases; bases outside gene matches: 10. The germline CDR1 and CDR2 sequences are MDHEN and SYDVKM. CDR3 length: 18 residues. The CDR3 protein is CASSPTSGRIAGTGELFF. CDR3 DNA sequence: TGTGCCAGCAGTCCGACTAGCGGGAGGATCGCGGGCACCGGGGAGCTGTTTTTT.

This clone came up a few times. The chain combines TRBV28 with TRBJ1-2; D possibly corresponds to TRBD1 (6 bases). The CDR3 consists of 14 residues. Germline values: CDR1 MDHEN, CDR2 SYDVKM. Trimming took 2 bases from V and 2 from J, leaving 9 bases between them. The CDR3 region has the DNA TGTGCCAGCAGTTTAGTGGGGGCCAACTATGGCTACACCTTC. This translates into CASSLVGANYGYTF.

The CDR3 DNA follows: TGTGCCAGCGAGGAGAGGTGGGGCTACACCTTC. As protein: CASEERWGYTF. The chain carries TRBV28 and TRBJ1-2, with D unresolved. V lost 8 bases, J lost 8 bases, and 12 bases lay in between. Germline V gives CDR1 MDHEN, CDR2 SYDVKM. The CDR3 runs 11 residues.